This TCR beta chain was captured in a study of tumor-infiltrating lymphocytes in primary liver carcinoma. A remark on this clonotype: The germline gene is not matched at one end of the junction; a read error may be the cause.

Reverse transcription of around 0.45 ug total RNA with a constant-region primer produced TCR beta cDNA. ARM-PCR, slightly modified, supplied the TCR beta libraries through three nested multiplex PCR rounds. It was with TRBV1-TRBV30 forward primers and a C-beta reverse primer that the first two PCR rounds were run, at approximately 9 cycles each. A single record per CDR3 protein comes from TCRdb applying MiXCR to the multiplex PCR reads. The sample holds about 54,000 distinct CDR3 sequences; about 73% are singletons and the top ten take about 25%. Co-extracting RNA and DNA was done with about 20-33 mg of unsorted bulk tissue as input. CDR1 and CDR2 (germline): MGHRA, YSYEKL. This CDR3 comprises 16 residues.

This clonotype was sampled from a middle-aged man with primary liver carcinoma and hepatitis B virus infection. The specimen sequenced was liver tumor tissue from sampling region 2. Subset specified: tumor region T2, inferior pole. This chain joins TRBV4-1 and TRBJ2-5; D uncertain. The CDR3 reads CTSSQGAWWAQETQYF. DNA of the CDR3: TGCACCAGCAGCCAAGGAGCATGGTGGGCCCAAGAGACCCAGTACTTC.